Following are 22 T cell receptor beta chains from one sample sequenced in a study of blood T cell repertoires in COVID-19. Assay used: immunoSEQ multiplex PCR; TCRdb lists only in-frame clones, some missing. Of 70,000 to 85,000 clones in the sample, 86% are singletons; the top ten hold approximately 1.9%. The specimen sequenced was peripheral blood. Source of these receptors: a woman in her sixties or seventies with acute or convalescent COVID-19.

This clone was found a few times. The chain uses TRBV18 and TRBJ1-1, with 8 bases matching TRBD1. Germline CDR1 is KGHSH and CDR2 is LQKENI. The CDR3 length is 16 residues. Germline trimming cut 5 bases from V and 6 bases from J; bases unmatched to any gene: 14. The CDR3 coding sequence is TGTGCCAGCTCAAAGCAGCTGCAGGGGGCGCATCCTGAAGCTTTCTTT. It translates to CASSKQLQGAHPEAFF.

The rearrangement uses TRBV6-5 and TRBJ2-7; 8 nucleotides line up with TRBD2. J gave up 1 base and V 6 bases, and 8 bases lay outside the gene matches. Germline lookup yields CDR1 MNHEY and CDR2 SVGAGI. This CDR3 is built from 15 residues. The CDR3 sequence is CASSPGAGGSYEQYF. The CDR3 DNA is TGTGCCAGCAGCCCCGGGGCGGGAGGATCCTACGAGCAGTACTTC.

The chain is built from TRBV28 and TRBJ1-2; D gene ambiguous. This CDR3 comprises 13 residues. Germline loops: CDR1 MDHEN, CDR2 SYDVKM. Trimming removed 5 bases at V and 7 bases at J, with 14 bases between. CDR3 in DNA: TGTGCCAGCAGTACGCCAGTGGTTGGTGGCTACACCTTC. It encodes CASSTPVVGGYTF.

The chain has TRBV7-9 and TRBJ2-7; D is possibly TRBD1 (5 bases). The CDR3 consists of 19 residues. Germline CDR1 and CDR2: SEHNR and FQNEAQ (reference sequence). Trimming shortened V by 5 bases and J by 3 bases, and 29 bases separated the two germline ends. CDR3 residues: CASSPPLGRAGSPNYEQYF. The CDR3, as DNA: TGTGCCAGCAGCCCCCCCCTGGGCAGGGCAGGGTCTCCGAACTACGAGCAGTACTTC.

The J gene is TRBJ2-7, the V gene TRBV14; maybe TRBD1 (6 bases). Germline values: CDR1 SGHDN, CDR2 FVKESK. Trimming pared 4 bases from V and 7 bases from J, leaving 23 bases between. The CDR3 contains 16 residues. The CDR3 spells CASSLLHEEDSQEQYF. CDR3 nucleotide sequence: TGTGCCAGCAGCCTCCTACACGAGGAGGACAGCCAAGAGCAGTACTTC.

This chain uses TRBV28 with TRBJ1-1; possibly TRBD1 for D (5 bases). The CDR3 totals 15 residues. The V and J ends lost 6 bases and 1 base respectively, with 15 bases between them. Germline V CDR1 and CDR2: MDHEN, SYDVKM. This CDR3 reads CASRTEALWNTEAFF. CDR3 in DNA: TGTGCCAGCAGGACAGAGGCACTTTGGAACACTGAAGCTTTCTTT.

This clone was picked up a small number of times. The chain uses TRBV6-2 or TRBV6-3 and TRBJ2-3; D is unresolved. The CDR3 covers 12 residues. V lost 3 bases to trimming and J lost 2 bases, with 3 bases between them. Germline assignment: CDR1 MNHEY and CDR2 SVGEGT. The CDR3 protein is CASSYNTDTQYF. DNA of the CDR3: TGTGCCAGCAGTTATAACACAGATACGCAGTATTTT.

This chain uses TRBV5-4 with TRBJ1-2; 7 bases are a match to TRBD1. This CDR3 spans 17 amino acids. The V gene's germline CDR1 is SGHNT and CDR2 YYREEE (reference sequence). The ends lost 0 bases at V and 4 bases at J; junction bases unmatched: 12. CDR3 amino acids: CASSLGQGAELSYGYTF. CDR3 DNA: TGTGCCAGCAGCTTGGGACAGGGCGCGGAGTTGAGCTATGGCTACACCTTC.

This chain joins TRBV6-6 and TRBJ1-2; D unclear. The CDR3 covers 16 residues. Germline loops: CDR1 MNHNY, CDR2 SVGAGI (reference sequence). V gave up 5 bases and J gave up 4 bases, with 20 bases separating them. The CDR3 spells CASSRDREAGSYGYTF. Here the CDR3 DNA reads TGTGCCAGCAGTCGAGATAGGGAGGCTGGAAGCTATGGCTACACCTTC.

The V gene is TRBV6-6, the J gene TRBJ2-7, with D possibly being TRBD1 (6 bases). Germline CDR1 reads MNHNY; CDR2 reads SVGAGI (reference sequence). V was cut by 6 bases and J by 1 base, with 16 bases left in between. CDR3 length: 15 amino acids. The DNA of the CDR3 is TGTGCCAGCAGATCTACAGGGTTGAGTTCCTACGAGCAGTACTTC. It is translated as CASRSTGLSSYEQYF.

The V gene is TRBV19, the J gene TRBJ2-6, with a tentative D call TRBD1 (5 bases). The CDR3 totals 16 residues. The germline V and J ends were trimmed by 7 bases and 4 bases, with 17 bases remaining between them. The germline V gene has CDR1 LNHDA and CDR2 SQIVND (reference sequence). CDR3 region: CASTPLGQLGANVLTF. CDR3 DNA: TGTGCCAGTACCCCTCTGGGGCAGCTAGGGGCCAACGTCCTGACTTTC.

This clone was recorded once. The genes are TRBV27 and TRBJ2-7, with 9 bases lining up with TRBD1. V lost 6 bases to trimming and J lost 2 bases; unmatched junction nucleotides: 8. The V gene's germline CDR1 is MNHEY and CDR2 SMNVEV (reference sequence). The CDR3 length is 15 residues. CDR3 nucleotides: TGTGCCAGCAGACGGAGGGACAGGGAGCCCTACGAGCAGTACTTC. It is translated as CASRRRDREPYEQYF.

The chain links TRBV28 to TRBJ1-5; D is undetermined. Germline CDR1 is MDHEN and CDR2 is SYDVKM. With 6 bases removed from V and 7 bases from J, the gap between germline ends came to 22 bases. CDR3 length: 16 residues. CDR3 DNA: TGTGCCAGCAGGGGGAGAGGGCAGTCCTTCGGGCAGCCCCAGCATTTT. Protein product: CASRGRGQSFGQPQHF.

This rearrangement joins TRBV5-4 to TRBJ2-3; 15 bases match TRBD2. J was trimmed by 9 bases and V by 5 bases; bases with no gene match: 7. Germline assignment: CDR1 SGHNT and CDR2 YYREEE (reference sequence). This CDR3 is 15 amino acids long. The CDR3 loop is CASRPEGLAGGTQYF. CDR3 coding DNA: TGTGCCAGCAGACCTGAGGGACTAGCGGGAGGAACGCAGTATTTT.

This clone was recorded only once. The chain joins TRBV7-3 to TRBJ2-1, with D perhaps TRBD2 (6 bases). CDR1 SGHTA and CDR2 FQGTGA come from the germline V gene. V was trimmed by 6 bases and J by 6 bases, leaving 15 bases between them. The CDR3 has 14 amino acids. Written as DNA, the CDR3 is TGTGCCAGCAGAAGCGGGTCCTCTGGCAATGAGCAGTTCTTC. Its protein product is CASRSGSSGNEQFF.

The chain has TRBV10-3 and TRBJ1-2; 10 nucleotides line up with TRBD1. With V trimmed by 7 bases and J by 8 bases, 10 bases remained unmatched. The CDR3 length is 14 residues. The germline CDR1 and CDR2 sequences are ENHRY and SYGVKD. The CDR3 DNA follows: TGTGCCATCACCCTAGTCCCGGGACAGGGGGGCTACACCTTC. Translating gives CAITLVPGQGGYTF.

The chain joins TRBV27 to TRBJ2-7, with 8 bases aligning to TRBD1. There are 15 residues in the CDR3. The junction had 6 bases not matched to a gene; V was cut back by 4 bases and J by 1 base. CDR1 and CDR2 (germline): MNHEY, SMNVEV (reference sequence). In DNA, the CDR3 is TGTGCCAGCAGTTCTGGACAGGGAGAGTCCTACGAGCAGTACTTC. It encodes CASSSGQGESYEQYF.

The J gene is TRBJ2-1, the V gene TRBV5-1, with TRBD2 matching 10 bases. The CDR3 has 15 residues. The germline V gene has CDR1 SGHRS and CDR2 YFSETQ. J was trimmed by 4 bases and V by 4 bases; bases with no gene match: 5. CDR3 DNA sequence: TGCGCCAGCAGCCCGCGGACTAGCGGTTACAATGAGCAGTTCTTC. The encoded protein is CASSPRTSGYNEQFF.

The J gene is TRBJ2-7, the V gene TRBV7-2, with D possibly TRBD2 on 5 matching bases. Deletions cut 0 bases from V and 4 bases from J, with 10 bases between. The CDR3 length is 14 residues. Germline values: CDR1 SGHTA, CDR2 FQGNSA. The CDR3 sequence: CASSLAGGRYEQYF. CDR3 nucleotides: TGTGCCAGCAGCTTAGCTGGTGGGAGATACGAGCAGTACTTC.

The rearrangement uses TRBV12-3 or TRBV12-4 and TRBJ2-1; no clear D. The CDR3 contains 12 residues. V was clipped by 6 bases and J by 7 bases, with 10 bases between them. The CDR3 nucleotides are TGTGCCAGCAGCCTGACTGGGAATGAGCAGTTCTTC. As protein: CASSLTGNEQFF.

This chain connects TRBV3-1 (or the pseudogene TRBV3-2) to TRBJ1-6; D gene uncertain. This CDR3 contains 13 residues. Germline V gives CDR1 LGHDT, CDR2 YNNKEL (reference sequence). Trimming stripped 1 base from V and 7 bases from J, with 5 bases between. The chain's CDR3 is CASSQAENSPLHF. In DNA form, the CDR3 reads TGTGCCAGCAGCCAAGCGGAGAATTCACCCCTCCACTTT.

This clone was observed a few times. V gene TRBV18 combines with J gene TRBJ1-6, with TRBD1 matching 7 bases. This CDR3 comprises 14 residues. CDR1 and CDR2 from the germline V gene are KGHSH and LQKENI. V shed 4 bases, J shed 15 bases, and the junction held 12 bases outside the gene matches. The CDR3 here is CASSQDQQGQVLHF. The CDR3 bases are TGTGCCAGCTCACAGGACCAACAGGGGCAAGTCCTCCACTTT. Variable domain in full (rest from reference TRBV18 and TRBJ1-6): NAGVMQNPRHLVRRRGQEARLRCSPMKGHSHVYWYRQLPEEGLKFMVYLQKENIIDESGMPKERFSAEFPKEGPSILRIQQVVRGDSAAYFCASSQDQQGQVLHFGNGTRLTVT.